This entry lists 14 T cell receptor beta chains sequenced from one sample in a study of vaccination and CD4 T cells after COVID-19. Treatment meaning: approximately nine-day PBMC culture with coronavirus spike peptide pools or control peptides (ViraFEST assay). Antigen specificity for these receptors is unknown. An Oncomine TCR Beta short-read assay was used to sequence the DNA from cultured CD4+ T cells. In TCRdb, the PCR reads were re-called with MiXCR into one record per CDR3 protein. This sample carries roughly 14,000 distinct CDR3 sequences, around 52% of them seen once, and the ten largest clones take roughly a sixth. Specimen: CD4+ T cells from blood, cultured in vitro. The source of these receptors is a human donor who had recovered from COVID-19.

The chain is built from TRBV20-1 and TRBJ1-1; D unresolved. Trimming shortened V by 5 bases and J by 1 base, and 14 bases separated the two germline ends. The V gene's germline CDR1 is DFQATT and CDR2 SNEGSKA (reference sequence). The CDR3 extends over 14 amino acids. Here the CDR3 reads CSASTGLTNTEAFF. CDR3 DNA: TGCAGTGCTTCAACGGGCCTGACGAACACTGAAGCTTTCTTT.

The chain is built from TRBV20-1 and TRBJ2-3; 9 bases map to TRBD2. The germline V gene has CDR1 DFQATT and CDR2 SNEGSKA (reference sequence). CDR3 size: 13 residues. V lost 3 bases and J lost 4; bases outside the gene matches: 2. CDR3 coding DNA: TGCAGTGCTAGGGCTAGCGGGGCAGATACGCAGTATTTT. It is translated as CSARASGADTQYF.

The chain employs TRBV20-1 and TRBJ2-1; D may correspond to TRBD1 or TRBD2 (5 bases each). The germline CDR1 and CDR2 sequences are DFQATT and SNEGSKA (reference sequence). V dropped 7 bases and J dropped 5 bases, with 15 bases sitting between them. The CDR3 covers 13 residues. The CDR3 DNA is TGCAGTGTTGCAGGGACGGTTAACAATGAGCAGTTCTTC. Encoded protein: CSVAGTVNNEQFF.

This rearrangement joins TRBV6-1 to TRBJ1-6; D gene uncertain. The germline V and J ends were trimmed by 5 bases and 7 bases, with 15 bases remaining between them. The CDR3 is made up of 15 amino acids. Germline V lookup: CDR1 MNHNS, CDR2 SASEGT. The CDR3 bases are TGTGCCAGCAGTCGCCTGCGTGGGGAGAATTCACCCCTCCACTTT. Amino acids: CASSRLRGENSPLHF.

V usage is TRBV6-1 and J usage is TRBJ2-5; the match to TRBD1 covers 7 bases. This CDR3 comprises 14 residues. With V trimmed by 3 bases and J by 4 bases, 5 bases remained unmatched. Germline CDR1 is MNHNS and CDR2 is SASEGT. The CDR3 reads CASSEQGVGETQYF. The CDR3 DNA reads as TGTGCCAGCAGTGAGCAGGGGGTGGGAGAGACCCAGTACTTC.

This clonotype appeared once. V and J are TRBV20-1 and TRBJ1-2, with 7 bases aligning to TRBD1. CDR1 DFQATT and CDR2 SNEGSKA come from the germline V gene (reference sequence). The CDR3 is made up of 20 amino acids. V was clipped by 3 bases and J by 8 bases; unmatched bases: 30. The CDR3 DNA reads as TGCAGTGCTAGTTACCCCCCGAAGCCAGAGACAGGGATGGATACGGACGGCTACACCTTC. The encoded protein is CSASYPPKPETGMDTDGYTF.

The genes are TRBV20-1 and TRBJ2-3; perhaps D is TRBD1 or TRBD2 (5 bases each). Germline V gene sequence: CDR1 DFQATT, CDR2 SNEGSKA (reference sequence). CDR3 size: 15 residues. V gave up 1 base and J gave up 0 bases, with 11 bases separating them. The CDR3 sequence is CSARVVGPSTDTQYF. CDR3 DNA sequence: TGCAGTGCTAGAGTGGTGGGACCTAGCACAGATACGCAGTATTTT.

The chain employs TRBV20-1 and TRBJ1-2; D is undetermined. Germline V lookup: CDR1 DFQATT, CDR2 SNEGSKA (reference sequence). Trimming took off 8 bases at V and 6 bases at J, with 10 bases between the two ends. The CDR3 covers 10 residues. The CDR3, as DNA: TGCAGTACTATATCTGATGGCTACACCTTC. As protein: CSTISDGYTF.

The chain joins TRBV2 to TRBJ2-7; 8 nucleotides match TRBD1. The germline CDR1 and CDR2 sequences are SNHLY and FYNNEI. After removal of 8 bases from V and 2 bases from J, the junction contained 2 bases not matched to a gene. CDR3 length equals 12 residues. CDR3: CASDRGAYEQYF. The CDR3 nucleotides read TGTGCCAGCGACAGGGGAGCCTACGAGCAGTACTTC.

This clonotype appeared a single time. The chain recombines TRBV6-1 with TRBJ2-1; 14 bases are a match to TRBD2. The CDR3 loop spans 20 amino acids. Germline V CDR1 and CDR2: MNHNS, SASEGT. The J segment lost 8 bases and the V segment lost 4 bases, leaving 19 bases of the junction unmatched. The CDR3 nucleotides are TGTGCCAGCAGTGCCGGGACTAGCGGGAGAGCCATCTCCTCTCTCGATGAGCAGTTCTTC. It is translated as CASSAGTSGRAISSLDEQFF.

This chain connects TRBV5-5 to TRBJ1-2; D might be TRBD1 (6 bases). V dropped 4 bases and J dropped 7 bases, with 14 bases sitting between them. The V gene's germline CDR1 is SGHKS and CDR2 YYEKEE (reference sequence). This CDR3 region has 13 residues. The CDR3 DNA is TGTGCCAGCAGCATACAGGGACGTAGTGGCTACACCTTC. It translates to CASSIQGRSGYTF. The whole variable domain, remainder taken from reference TRBV5-5 and TRBJ1-2, is DAGVTQSPTHLIKTRGQQVTLRCSPISGHKSVSWYQQVLGQGPQFIFQYYEKEERGRGNFPDRFSARQFPNYSSELNVNALLLGDSALYLCASSIQGRSGYTFGSGTRLTVV.

The chain carries TRBV28 and TRBJ1-1; D not certain. This CDR3 has 15 amino acids. Germline V gene data show CDR1 as MDHEN and CDR2 as SYDVKM. V was clipped by 7 bases and J by 0 bases, with 15 bases between them. The CDR3 region is CASTISGSLNTEAFF. CDR3 bases: TGTGCCAGCACGATATCGGGAAGCCTGAACACTGAAGCTTTCTTT.

V is TRBV19 and J is TRBJ2-7; D is uncertain. This CDR3 region has 14 residues. Trimming stripped 6 bases from V and 1 base from J, with 13 bases between. CDR1 is LNHDA, CDR2 SQIVND, per germline (reference sequence). CDR3 region: CASSDGIISYEQYF. Written as DNA, the CDR3 is TGTGCCAGTAGCGACGGAATTATTTCCTACGAGCAGTACTTC.

The V gene is TRBV12-5, the J gene TRBJ1-1; tentatively, D is TRBD1 (5 bases). V was clipped by 5 bases and J by 5 bases, with 9 bases between them. The germline CDR1 and CDR2 sequences are LGHNT and FRNRAP. The CDR3 has 12 residues. The CDR3: CASGHGGTEAFF. The DNA of the CDR3 is TGTGCTAGTGGTCACGGGGGAACTGAAGCTTTCTTT.